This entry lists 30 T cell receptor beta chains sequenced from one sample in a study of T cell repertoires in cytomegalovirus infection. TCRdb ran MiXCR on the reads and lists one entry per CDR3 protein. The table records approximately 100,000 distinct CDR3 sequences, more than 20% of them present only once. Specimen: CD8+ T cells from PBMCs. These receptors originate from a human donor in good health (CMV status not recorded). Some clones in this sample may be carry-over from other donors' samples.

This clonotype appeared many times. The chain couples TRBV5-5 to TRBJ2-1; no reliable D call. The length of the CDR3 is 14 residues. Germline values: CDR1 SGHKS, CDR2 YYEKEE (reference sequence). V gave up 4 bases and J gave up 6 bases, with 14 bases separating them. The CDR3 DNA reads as TGTGCCAGCAGCCCTTGGTCCAACTCCAATGAGCAGTTCTTC. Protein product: CASSPWSNSNEQFF. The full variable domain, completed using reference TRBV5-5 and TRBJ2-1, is DAGVTQSPTHLIKTRGQQVTLRCSPISGHKSVSWYQQVLGQGPQFIFQYYEKEERGRGNFPDRFSARQFPNYSSELNVNALLLGDSALYLCASSPWSNSNEQFFGPGTRLTVL.

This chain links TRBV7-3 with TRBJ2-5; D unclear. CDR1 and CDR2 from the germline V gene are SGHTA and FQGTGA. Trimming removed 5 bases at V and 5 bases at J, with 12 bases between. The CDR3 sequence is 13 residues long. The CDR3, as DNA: TGTGCCAGCAGCCGAACCACTCGGGAGACCCAGTACTTC. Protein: CASSRTTRETQYF.

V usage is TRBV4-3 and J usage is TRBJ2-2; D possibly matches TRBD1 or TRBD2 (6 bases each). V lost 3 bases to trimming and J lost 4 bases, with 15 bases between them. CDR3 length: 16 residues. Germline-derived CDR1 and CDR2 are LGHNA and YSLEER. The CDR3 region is CASSQIQGLGTGELFF. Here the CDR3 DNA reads TGCGCCAGCAGCCAGATACAGGGACTGGGCACCGGGGAGCTGTTTTTT.

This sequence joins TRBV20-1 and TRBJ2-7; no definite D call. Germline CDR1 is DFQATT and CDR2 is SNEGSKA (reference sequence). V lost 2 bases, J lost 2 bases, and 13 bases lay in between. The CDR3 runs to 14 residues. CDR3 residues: CSARSDGPPYEQYF. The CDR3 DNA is TGCAGTGCTAGATCTGACGGTCCCCCCTACGAGCAGTACTTC.

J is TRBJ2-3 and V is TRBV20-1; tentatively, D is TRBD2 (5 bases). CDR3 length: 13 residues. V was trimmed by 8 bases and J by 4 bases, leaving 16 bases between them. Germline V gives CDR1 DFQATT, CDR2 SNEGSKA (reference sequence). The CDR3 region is CSPQDLGSDTQYF. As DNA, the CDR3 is TGCAGTCCTCAGGACTTAGGCTCAGATACGCAGTATTTT.

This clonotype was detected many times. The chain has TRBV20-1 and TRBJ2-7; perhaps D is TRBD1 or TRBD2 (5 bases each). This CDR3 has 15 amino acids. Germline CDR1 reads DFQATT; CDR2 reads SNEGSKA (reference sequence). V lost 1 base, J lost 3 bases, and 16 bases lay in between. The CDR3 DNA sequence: TGCAGTGCTAGAGGCCCCCGGGACGTCTACTACGAGCAGTACTTC. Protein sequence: CSARGPRDVYYEQYF.

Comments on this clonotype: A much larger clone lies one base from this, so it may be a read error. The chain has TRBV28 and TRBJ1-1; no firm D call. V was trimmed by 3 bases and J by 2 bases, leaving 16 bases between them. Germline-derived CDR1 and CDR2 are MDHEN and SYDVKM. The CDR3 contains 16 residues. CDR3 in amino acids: CASSFSQDCPNTEAFF. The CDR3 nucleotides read TGTGCCAGCAGTTTTTCCCAGGACTGCCCTAACACTGAAGCTTTCTTT.

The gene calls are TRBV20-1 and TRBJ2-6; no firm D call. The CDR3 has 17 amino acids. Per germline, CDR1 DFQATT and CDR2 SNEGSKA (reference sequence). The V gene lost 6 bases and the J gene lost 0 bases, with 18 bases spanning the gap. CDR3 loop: CSAVPSIGPSGANVLTF. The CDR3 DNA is TGCAGTGCGGTCCCAAGTATCGGGCCCTCTGGGGCCAACGTCCTGACTTTC.

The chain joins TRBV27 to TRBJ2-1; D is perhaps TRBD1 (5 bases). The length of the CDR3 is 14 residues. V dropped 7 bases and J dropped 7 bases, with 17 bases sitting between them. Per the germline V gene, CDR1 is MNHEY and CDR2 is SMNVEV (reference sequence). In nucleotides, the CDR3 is TGTGCCAGCATGCAGGGTTTCACACGGAATGAGCAGTTCTTC. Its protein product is CASMQGFTRNEQFF.

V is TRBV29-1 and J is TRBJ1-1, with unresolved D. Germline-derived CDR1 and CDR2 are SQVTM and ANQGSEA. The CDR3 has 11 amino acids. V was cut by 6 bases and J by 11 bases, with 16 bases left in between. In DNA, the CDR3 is TGCAGCGTCTTCCCCCCATCGTGGGCTTTCTTT. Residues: CSVFPPSWAFF. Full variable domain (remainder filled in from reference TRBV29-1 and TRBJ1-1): SAVISQKPSRDICQRGTSLTIQCQVDSQVTMMFWYRQQPGQSLTLIATANQGSEATYESGFVIDKFPISRPNLTFSTLTVSNMSPEDSSIYLCSVFPPSWAFFGQGTRLTVV.

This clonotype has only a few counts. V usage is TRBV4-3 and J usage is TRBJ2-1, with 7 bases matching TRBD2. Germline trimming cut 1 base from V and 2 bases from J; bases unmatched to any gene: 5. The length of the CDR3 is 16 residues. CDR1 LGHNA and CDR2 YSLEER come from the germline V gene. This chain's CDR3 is CASSQGRGGTYNEQFF. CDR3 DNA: TGCGCCAGCAGCCAAGGCCGGGGAGGGACCTACAATGAGCAGTTCTTC.

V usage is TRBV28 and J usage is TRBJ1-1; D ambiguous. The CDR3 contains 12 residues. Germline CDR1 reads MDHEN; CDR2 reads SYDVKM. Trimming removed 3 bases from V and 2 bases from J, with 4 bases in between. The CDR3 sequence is CASSFPNTEAFF. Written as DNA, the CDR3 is TGTGCCAGCAGTTTCCCTAACACTGAAGCTTTCTTT.

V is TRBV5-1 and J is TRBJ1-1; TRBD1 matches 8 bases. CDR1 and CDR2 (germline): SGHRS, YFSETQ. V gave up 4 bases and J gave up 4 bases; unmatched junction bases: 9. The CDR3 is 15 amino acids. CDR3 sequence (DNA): TGCGCCAGCAGCCCACGACAGGGGTTGGGCACTGAAGCTTTCTTT. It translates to CASSPRQGLGTEAFF.

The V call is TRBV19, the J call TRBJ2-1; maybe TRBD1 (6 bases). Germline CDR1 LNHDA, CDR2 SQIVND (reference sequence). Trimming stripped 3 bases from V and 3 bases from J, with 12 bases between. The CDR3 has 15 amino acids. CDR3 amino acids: CASSIGQIDYNEQFF. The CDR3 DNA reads TGTGCCAGTAGTATCGGACAGATCGACTACAATGAGCAGTTCTTC.

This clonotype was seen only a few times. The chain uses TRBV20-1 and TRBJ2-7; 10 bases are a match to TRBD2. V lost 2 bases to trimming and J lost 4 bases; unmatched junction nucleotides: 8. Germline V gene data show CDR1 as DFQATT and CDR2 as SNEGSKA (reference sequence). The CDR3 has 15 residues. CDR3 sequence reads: CSARFTSGTRYEQYF. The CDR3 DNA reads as TGCAGTGCTAGATTCACTAGCGGGACGAGATACGAGCAGTACTTC.

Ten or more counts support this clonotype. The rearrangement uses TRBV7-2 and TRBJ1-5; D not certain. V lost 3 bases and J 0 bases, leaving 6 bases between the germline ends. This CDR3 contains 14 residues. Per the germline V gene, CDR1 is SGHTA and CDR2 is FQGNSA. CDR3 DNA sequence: TGTGCCAGCAGCTTGATTTATAGCAATCAGCCCCAGCATTTT. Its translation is CASSLIYSNQPQHF.

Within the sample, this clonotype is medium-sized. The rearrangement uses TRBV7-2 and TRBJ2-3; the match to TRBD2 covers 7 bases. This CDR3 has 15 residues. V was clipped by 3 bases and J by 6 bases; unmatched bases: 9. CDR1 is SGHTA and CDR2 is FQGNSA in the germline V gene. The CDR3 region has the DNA TGTGCCAGCAGCTTCCGCGGGACTACCCGGGATACGCAGTATTTT. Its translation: CASSFRGTTRDTQYF.

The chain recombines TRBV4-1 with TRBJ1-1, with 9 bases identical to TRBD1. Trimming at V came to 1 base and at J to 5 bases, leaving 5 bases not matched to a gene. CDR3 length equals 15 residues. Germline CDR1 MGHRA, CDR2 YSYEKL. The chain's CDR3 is CASSQGADRGTEAFF. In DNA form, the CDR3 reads TGCGCCAGCAGCCAAGGAGCTGACAGGGGGACTGAAGCTTTCTTT.

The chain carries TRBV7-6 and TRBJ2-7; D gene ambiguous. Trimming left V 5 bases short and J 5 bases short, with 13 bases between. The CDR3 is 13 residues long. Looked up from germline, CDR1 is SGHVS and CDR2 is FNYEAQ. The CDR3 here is CASSQRPPNEQYF. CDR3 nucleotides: TGTGCCAGCAGCCAACGGCCTCCTAACGAGCAGTACTTC.

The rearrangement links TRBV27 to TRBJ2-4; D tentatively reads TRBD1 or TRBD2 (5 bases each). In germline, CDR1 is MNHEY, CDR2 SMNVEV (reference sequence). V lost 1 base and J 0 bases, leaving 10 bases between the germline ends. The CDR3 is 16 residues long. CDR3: CASSLWGPLAKNIQYF. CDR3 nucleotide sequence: TGTGCCAGCAGTTTATGGGGACCTCTAGCCAAAAACATTCAGTACTTC.

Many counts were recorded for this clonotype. The CDR3 DNA follows: TGTGCCAGCAGCTTCGACCGACAGGGGGACCCCTACGAGCAGTACTTC. Its protein is CASSFDRQGDPYEQYF. The chain combines TRBV7-9 with TRBJ2-7; TRBD1 aligns across 9 bases. V gave up 3 bases and J gave up 2 bases; unmatched junction bases: 8. Germline values: CDR1 SEHNR, CDR2 FQNEAQ (reference sequence). The CDR3 sequence is 16 residues long. Variable domain in full (rest from reference TRBV7-9 and TRBJ2-7): DTGVSQNPRHKITKRGQNVTFRCDPISEHNRLYWYRQTLGQGPEFLTYFQNEAQLEKSRLLSDRFSAERPKGSFSTLEIQRTEQGDSAMYLCASSFDRQGDPYEQYFGPGTRLTVT.

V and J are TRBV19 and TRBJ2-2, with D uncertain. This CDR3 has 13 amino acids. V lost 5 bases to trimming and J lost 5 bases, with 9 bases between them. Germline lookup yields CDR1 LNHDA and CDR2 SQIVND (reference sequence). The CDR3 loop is CASSPPETGELFF. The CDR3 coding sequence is TGTGCCAGTAGTCCACCCGAGACCGGGGAGCTGTTTTTT.

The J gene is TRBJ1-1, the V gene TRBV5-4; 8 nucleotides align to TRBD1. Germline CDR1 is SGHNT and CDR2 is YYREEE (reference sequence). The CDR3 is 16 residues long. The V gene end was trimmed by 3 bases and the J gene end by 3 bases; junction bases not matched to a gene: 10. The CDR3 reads CASSYLARGLDTEAFF. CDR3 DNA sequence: TGTGCCAGCAGCTACCTCGCCAGGGGGCTGGACACTGAAGCTTTCTTT.

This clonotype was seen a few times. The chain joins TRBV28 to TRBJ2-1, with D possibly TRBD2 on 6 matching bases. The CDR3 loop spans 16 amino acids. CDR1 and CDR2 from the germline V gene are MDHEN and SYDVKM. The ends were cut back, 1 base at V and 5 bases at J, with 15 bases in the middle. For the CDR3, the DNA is TGTGCCAGCAGTTTATCCCCGGGGGTAAGGAACAATGAGCAGTTCTTC. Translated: CASSLSPGVRNNEQFF.

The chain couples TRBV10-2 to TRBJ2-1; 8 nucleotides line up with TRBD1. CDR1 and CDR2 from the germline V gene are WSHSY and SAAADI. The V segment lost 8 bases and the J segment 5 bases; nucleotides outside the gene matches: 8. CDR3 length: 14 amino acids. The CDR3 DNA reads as TGCGCCAGCGAGGACAGGGCCATTAACAATGAGCAGTTCTTC. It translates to CASEDRAINNEQFF.

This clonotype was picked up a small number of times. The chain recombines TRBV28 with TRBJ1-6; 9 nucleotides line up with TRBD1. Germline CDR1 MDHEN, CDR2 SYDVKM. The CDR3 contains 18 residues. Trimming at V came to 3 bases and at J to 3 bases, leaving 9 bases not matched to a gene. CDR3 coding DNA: TGTGCCAGCAGTTTTCTTAGGACAGGGGCGGACTATAATTCACCCCTCCACTTT. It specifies CASSFLRTGADYNSPLHF.

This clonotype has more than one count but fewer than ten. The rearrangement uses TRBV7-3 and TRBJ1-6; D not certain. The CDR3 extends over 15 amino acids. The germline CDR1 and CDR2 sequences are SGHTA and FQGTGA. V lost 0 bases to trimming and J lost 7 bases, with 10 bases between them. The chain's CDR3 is CASSLTNSMNSPLHF. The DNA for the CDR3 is TGTGCCAGCAGCTTAACGAACAGCATGAATTCACCCCTCCACTTT.

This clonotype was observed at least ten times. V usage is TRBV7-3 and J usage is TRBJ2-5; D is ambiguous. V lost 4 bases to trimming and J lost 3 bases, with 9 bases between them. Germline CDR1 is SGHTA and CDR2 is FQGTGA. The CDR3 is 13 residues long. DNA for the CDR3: TGTGCCAGCAGCTATTCCAGAGAAGAGACCCAGTACTTC. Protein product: CASSYSREETQYF.

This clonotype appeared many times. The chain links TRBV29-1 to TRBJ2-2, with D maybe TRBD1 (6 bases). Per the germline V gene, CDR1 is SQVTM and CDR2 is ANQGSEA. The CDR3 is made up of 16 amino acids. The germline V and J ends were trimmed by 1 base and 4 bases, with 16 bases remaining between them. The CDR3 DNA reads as TGCAGCGTTGAAGTCCCGGAACAGGGAGTCACCGGGGAGCTGTTTTTT. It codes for CSVEVPEQGVTGELFF.

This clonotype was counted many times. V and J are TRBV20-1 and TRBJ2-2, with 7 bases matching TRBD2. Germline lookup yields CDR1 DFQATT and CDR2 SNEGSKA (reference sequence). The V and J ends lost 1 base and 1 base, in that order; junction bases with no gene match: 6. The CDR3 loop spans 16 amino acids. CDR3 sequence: CSARGSERENTGELFF. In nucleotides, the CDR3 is TGCAGTGCTAGAGGGTCCGAGCGGGAGAACACCGGGGAGCTGTTTTTT.